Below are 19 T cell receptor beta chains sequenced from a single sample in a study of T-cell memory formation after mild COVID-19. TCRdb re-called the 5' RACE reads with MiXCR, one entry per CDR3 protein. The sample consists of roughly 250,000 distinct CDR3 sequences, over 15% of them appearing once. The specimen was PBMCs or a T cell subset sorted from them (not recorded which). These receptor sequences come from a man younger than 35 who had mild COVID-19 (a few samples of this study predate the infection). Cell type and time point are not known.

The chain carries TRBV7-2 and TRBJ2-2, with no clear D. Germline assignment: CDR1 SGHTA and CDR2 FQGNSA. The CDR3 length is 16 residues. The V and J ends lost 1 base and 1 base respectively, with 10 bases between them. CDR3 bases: TGTGCCAGCAGCTTAGATCCTCCAGGGAACACCGGGGAGCTGTTTTTT. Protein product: CASSLDPPGNTGELFF.

The CDR3 protein is CASSSRQYTEAFF. As DNA, the CDR3 is TGCGCCAGCAGCTCCCGACAGTACACTGAAGCTTTCTTT. This rearrangement joins TRBV5-1 to TRBJ1-1; TRBD1 is a possible D gene (5 bases). This CDR3 spans 13 amino acids. Trimming stripped 3 bases from V and 3 bases from J, with 9 bases between. Germline V gene data show CDR1 as SGHRS and CDR2 as YFSETQ.

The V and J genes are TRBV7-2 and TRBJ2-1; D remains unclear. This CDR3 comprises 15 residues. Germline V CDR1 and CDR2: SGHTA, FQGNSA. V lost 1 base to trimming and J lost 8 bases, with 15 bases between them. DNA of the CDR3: TGTGCCAGCAGCTTAGGGGCTAGTCTTTCCGATGAGCAGTTCTTC. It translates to CASSLGASLSDEQFF. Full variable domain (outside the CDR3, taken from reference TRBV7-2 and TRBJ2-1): GAGVSQSPSNKVTEKGKDVELRCDPISGHTALYWYRQSLGQGLEFLIYFQGNSAPDKSGLPSDRFSAERTGGSVSTLTIQRTQQEDSAVYLCASSLGASLSDEQFFGPGTRLTVL.

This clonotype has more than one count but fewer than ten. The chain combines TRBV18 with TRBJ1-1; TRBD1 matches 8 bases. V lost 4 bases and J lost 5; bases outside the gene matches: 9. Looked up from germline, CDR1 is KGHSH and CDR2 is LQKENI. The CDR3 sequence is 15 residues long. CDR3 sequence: CASSQTLTGVTEAFF. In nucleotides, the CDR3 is TGTGCCAGCTCACAAACGCTGACAGGGGTTACTGAAGCTTTCTTT.

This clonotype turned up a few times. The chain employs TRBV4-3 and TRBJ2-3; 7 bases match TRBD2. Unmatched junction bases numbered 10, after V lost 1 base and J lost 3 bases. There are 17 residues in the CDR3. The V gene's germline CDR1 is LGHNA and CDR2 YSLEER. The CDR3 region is CASSQGQLAVGTDTQYF. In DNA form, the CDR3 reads TGCGCCAGCAGCCAAGGACAGCTAGCGGTTGGGACAGATACGCAGTATTTT.

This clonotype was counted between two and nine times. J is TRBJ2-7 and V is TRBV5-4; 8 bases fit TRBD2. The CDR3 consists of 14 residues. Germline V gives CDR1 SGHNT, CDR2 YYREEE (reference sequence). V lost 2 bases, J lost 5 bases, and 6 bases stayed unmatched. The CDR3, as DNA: TGTGCCAGCAGCTTCGGGGGGGCCGATAACGAGCAGTACTTC. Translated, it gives CASSFGGADNEQYF.

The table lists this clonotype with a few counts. The DNA of the CDR3 is TGTGCCAGCAGCATTAGCGGGGGAAACACAGATACGCAGTATTTT. It encodes CASSISGGNTDTQYF. V is TRBV7-9 and J is TRBJ2-3; 9 bases agree with TRBD2. Per germline, CDR1 SEHNR and CDR2 FQNEAQ (reference sequence). V lost 5 bases and J lost 2; bases outside the gene matches: 5. The CDR3 totals 15 residues.

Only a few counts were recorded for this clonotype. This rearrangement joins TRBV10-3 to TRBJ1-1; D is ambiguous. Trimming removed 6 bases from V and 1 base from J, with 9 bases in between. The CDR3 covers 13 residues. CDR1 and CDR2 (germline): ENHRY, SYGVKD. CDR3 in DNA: TGTGCCATCAGGACGGACGGGAACACTGAAGCTTTCTTT. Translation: CAIRTDGNTEAFF.

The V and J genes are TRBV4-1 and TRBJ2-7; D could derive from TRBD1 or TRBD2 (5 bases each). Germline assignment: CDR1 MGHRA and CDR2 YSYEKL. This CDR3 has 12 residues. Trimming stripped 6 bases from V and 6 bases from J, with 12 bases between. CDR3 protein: CASRGTSGEQYV. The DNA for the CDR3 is TGCGCCAGCAGGGGGACCTCCGGCGAGCAGTACGTC.

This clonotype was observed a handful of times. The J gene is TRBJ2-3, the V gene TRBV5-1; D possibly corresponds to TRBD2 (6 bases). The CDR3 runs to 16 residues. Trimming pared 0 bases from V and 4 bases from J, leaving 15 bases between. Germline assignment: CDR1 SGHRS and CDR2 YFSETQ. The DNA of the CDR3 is TGCGCCAGCAGCTTGGGAGGGGACCGGAGGGCAGATACGCAGTATTTT. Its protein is CASSLGGDRRADTQYF.

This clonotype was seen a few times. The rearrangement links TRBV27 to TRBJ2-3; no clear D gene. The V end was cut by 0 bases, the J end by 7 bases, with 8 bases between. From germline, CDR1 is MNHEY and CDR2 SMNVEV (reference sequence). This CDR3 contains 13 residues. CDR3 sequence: CASSLSSGYTQYF. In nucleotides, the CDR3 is TGTGCCAGCAGTTTATCGTCTGGATATACGCAGTATTTT.

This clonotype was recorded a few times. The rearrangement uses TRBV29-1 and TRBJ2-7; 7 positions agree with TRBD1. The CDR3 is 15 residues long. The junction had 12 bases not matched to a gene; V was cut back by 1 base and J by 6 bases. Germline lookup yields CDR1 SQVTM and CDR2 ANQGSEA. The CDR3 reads CSVEVDRQGPGEQYF. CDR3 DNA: TGCAGCGTTGAAGTAGACCGACAGGGCCCGGGCGAGCAGTACTTC.

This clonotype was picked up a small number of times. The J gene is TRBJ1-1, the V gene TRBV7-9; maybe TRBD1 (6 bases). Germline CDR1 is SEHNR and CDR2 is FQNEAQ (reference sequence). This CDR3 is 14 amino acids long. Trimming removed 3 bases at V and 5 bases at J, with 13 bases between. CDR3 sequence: CASSFNRDWTEAFF. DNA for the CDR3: TGTGCCAGCAGCTTTAACAGGGATTGGACTGAAGCTTTCTTT.

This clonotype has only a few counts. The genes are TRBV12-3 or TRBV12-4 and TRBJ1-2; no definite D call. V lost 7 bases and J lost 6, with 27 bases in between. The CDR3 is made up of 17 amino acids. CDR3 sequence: CASTSPAGPRTANGYTF. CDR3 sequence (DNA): TGTGCCAGCACCTCCCCCGCTGGACCCCGGACGGCCAATGGCTACACCTTC.

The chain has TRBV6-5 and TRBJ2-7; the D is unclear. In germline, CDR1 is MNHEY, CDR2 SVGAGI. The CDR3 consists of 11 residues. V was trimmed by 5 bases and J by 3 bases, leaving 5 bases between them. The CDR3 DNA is TGTGCCAGCAGTCGAAACTACGAGCAGTACTTC. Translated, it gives CASSRNYEQYF.

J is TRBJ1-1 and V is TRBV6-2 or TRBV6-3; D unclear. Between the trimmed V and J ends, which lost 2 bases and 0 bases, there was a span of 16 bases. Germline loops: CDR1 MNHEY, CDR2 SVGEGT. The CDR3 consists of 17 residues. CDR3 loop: CASSYQRTYYMNTEAFF. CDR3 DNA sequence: TGTGCCAGCAGTTACCAACGCACCTACTACATGAACACTGAAGCTTTCTTT.

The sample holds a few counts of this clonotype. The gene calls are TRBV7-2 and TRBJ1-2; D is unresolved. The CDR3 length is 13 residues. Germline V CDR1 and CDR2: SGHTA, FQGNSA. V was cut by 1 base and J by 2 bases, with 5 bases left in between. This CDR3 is CASSLDVNYGYTF. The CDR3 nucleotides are TGTGCCAGCAGCTTAGACGTGAACTATGGCTACACCTTC. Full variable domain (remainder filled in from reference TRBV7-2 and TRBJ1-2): GAGVSQSPSNKVTEKGKDVELRCDPISGHTALYWYRQSLGQGLEFLIYFQGNSAPDKSGLPSDRFSAERTGGSVSTLTIQRTQQEDSAVYLCASSLDVNYGYTFGSGTRLTVV.

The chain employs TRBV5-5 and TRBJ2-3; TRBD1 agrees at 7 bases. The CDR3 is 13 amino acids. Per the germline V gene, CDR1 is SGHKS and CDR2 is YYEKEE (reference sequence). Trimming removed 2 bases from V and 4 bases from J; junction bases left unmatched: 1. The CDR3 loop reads CASSFQGADTQYF. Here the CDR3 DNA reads TGTGCCAGCAGCTTCCAGGGGGCAGATACGCAGTATTTT.

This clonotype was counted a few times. Here the CDR3 DNA reads TGTGCCAGCAGCTTAAGTCGTGGGACAGCACACTCTGGGGCCAACGTCCTGACTTTC. Translating gives CASSLSRGTAHSGANVLTF. This chain links TRBV7-9 with TRBJ2-6; 7 bases align to TRBD1. The V and J ends lost 2 bases and 0 bases, in that order; junction bases with no gene match: 10. The CDR3 consists of 19 residues. CDR1 and CDR2 (germline): SEHNR, FQNEAQ (reference sequence).